Presented here are 26 T cell receptor beta chains from one specimen sequenced in a study of T cell responses to AZD1222 COVID-19 vaccine. Produced via immunoSEQ multiplex PCR; TCRdb's table is partial and in-frame only. This sample carries around 150,000 clones, 90% to 95% of them seen once, and the ten largest clones take roughly 1.3%. The sample consisted of peripheral blood, taken on day 0 of AZD1222 vaccination. All receptors come from an adult in good health.

The chain combines TRBV27 with TRBJ1-2; D call uncertain. The CDR3 extends over 15 amino acids. Germline CDR1 reads MNHEY; CDR2 reads SMNVEV (reference sequence). The ends were cut back, 3 bases at V and 4 bases at J, with 15 bases in the middle. The CDR3 protein is CASSFVGVGSYGYTF. CDR3 coding DNA: TGTGCCAGCAGTTTCGTCGGGGTAGGATCCTATGGCTACACCTTC.

The genes are TRBV2 and TRBJ2-7, with TRBD2 as a possible D gene (5 bases). The CDR3 has 12 amino acids. Germline V lookup: CDR1 SNHLY, CDR2 FYNNEI. In DNA form, the CDR3 reads TGTGCCAGCAGTGATGAATCCGTGGGCGGGCAGGTC. Its translation is CASSDESVGGQV.

The chain combines TRBV4-1 with TRBJ2-2, with 13 bases matching TRBD2. CDR1 and CDR2 (germline): MGHRA, YSYEKL. The V and J ends lost 4 bases and 4 bases, in that order; junction bases with no gene match: 9. There are 18 residues in the CDR3. CDR3 region: CASSPELAGGIGTGELFF. For the CDR3, the DNA is TGCGCCAGCAGCCCGGAACTAGCGGGAGGGATCGGCACCGGGGAGCTGTTTTTT.

The chain links TRBV10-3 to TRBJ2-5; D gene uncertain. Trimming took 1 base from V and 2 from J, leaving 11 bases between them. This CDR3 is 15 amino acids long. CDR1 and CDR2 from the germline V gene are ENHRY and SYGVKD. CDR3 in DNA: TGTGCCATCAGTGAGTTTCGGGCAGAGCAAGAGACCCAGTACTTC. It translates to CAISEFRAEQETQYF.

The chain combines TRBV5-5 with TRBJ1-6; 7 nucleotides line up with TRBD1. Trimming cost V 0 bases and J 6 bases; bases outside gene matches: 3. The CDR3 contains 15 residues. The germline V gene has CDR1 SGHKS and CDR2 YYEKEE (reference sequence). The CDR3 is CASSLVQGVNSPLHF. For the CDR3, the DNA is TGTGCCAGCAGCTTGGTTCAGGGGGTTAATTCACCCCTCCACTTT.

The chain links TRBV24-1 to TRBJ2-1; the D gene is possibly TRBD1 (6 bases). CDR3 length: 12 amino acids. Germline V gives CDR1 KGHDR, CDR2 SFDVKD. V was shortened by 5 bases and J by 5 bases, with 6 bases between the two germline ends. The CDR3 DNA reads as TGTGCCACCAGTGGGACAGACAATGAGCAGTTCTTC. Encoded protein: CATSGTDNEQFF.

This chain connects TRBV27 to TRBJ1-2; tentatively, D is TRBD1 (6 bases). There are 16 residues in the CDR3. Trimming removed 3 bases from V and 4 bases from J, with 18 bases in between. Germline CDR1 MNHEY, CDR2 SMNVEV (reference sequence). The CDR3 is CASSFAPSTGGYGYTF. CDR3 bases: TGTGCCAGCAGTTTTGCCCCATCGACAGGAGGCTATGGCTACACCTTC.

The chain joins TRBV11-2 to TRBJ1-1; the D gene is possibly TRBD1 (6 bases). Germline lookup yields CDR1 SGHAT and CDR2 FQNNGV. V was shortened by 5 bases and J by 4 bases, with 11 bases between the two germline ends. CDR3 size: 13 residues. CDR3 residues: CASSLRGGTEAFF. In DNA form, the CDR3 reads TGTGCCAGCAGCCTTAGGGGGGGCACTGAAGCTTTCTTT.

CDR3 coding DNA: TGCGCCAGCCCCTTACGGGGGGACAGGCCCCTTCACGGGCAGTACGTC. Residues: CASPLRGDRPLHGQYV. The chain has TRBV23-1 and TRBJ2-7; tentatively, D is TRBD1 (8 bases). TRBV23-1 is treated as an ORF (open reading frame) with a function not yet certain. Deletions cut 8 bases from V and 9 bases from J, with 29 bases between. The CDR3 runs 16 residues.

V usage is TRBV7-2 and J usage is TRBJ1-4, with D possibly being TRBD1 (5 bases). The CDR3 covers 15 residues. Germline values: CDR1 SGHTA, CDR2 FQGNSA. The V gene lost 4 bases and the J gene lost 7 bases, with 16 bases spanning the gap. The CDR3 sequence is CASSSRKRQGEKLFF. Written as DNA, the CDR3 is TGTGCCAGCAGCTCACGAAAAAGGCAGGGTGAAAAACTGTTTTTT.

This clone was found once. J is TRBJ1-1 and V is TRBV19; no clear D gene. This CDR3 has 14 amino acids. Germline lookup yields CDR1 LNHDA and CDR2 SQIVND (reference sequence). Trimming pared 1 base from V and 0 bases from J, leaving 6 bases between. The CDR3 here is CASSIGLMNTEAFF. The CDR3 DNA follows: TGTGCCAGTAGTATAGGGTTAATGAACACTGAAGCTTTCTTT.

This clone was observed a single time. The chain recombines TRBV7-2 with TRBJ1-5; the D is unclear. Germline V lookup: CDR1 SGHTA, CDR2 FQGNSA. Trimming removed 7 bases at V and 0 bases at J, with 16 bases between. CDR3 length equals 16 residues. In nucleotides, the CDR3 is TGTGCCAGCAACGACTATTATCAGAATAGCAATCAGCCCCAGCATTTT. Its protein product is CASNDYYQNSNQPQHF.

This clone has only one observation. The chain is built from TRBV11-3 and TRBJ2-5; the D is unclear. The V gene's germline CDR1 is SGHNT and CDR2 YENEEA. The V end lost 1 base, the J end lost 3 bases, and 9 bases lay between the germline ends. CDR3 length: 14 amino acids. CDR3 residues: CASSLGSQEETQYF. CDR3 DNA: TGTGCCAGCAGCTTAGGATCGCAGGAAGAGACCCAGTACTTC.

The chain carries TRBV19 and TRBJ1-6; D may be TRBD1 (5 bases). V was pared by 7 bases and J by 9 bases, with 16 bases between. The germline gives CDR1 LNHDA, CDR2 SQIVND (reference sequence). CDR3 length: 14 amino acids. The CDR3 bases are TGTGCCAGTACATCCAGGGAGGGTAGTTCACCCCTCCACTTT. Encoded protein: CASTSREGSSPLHF. Full variable domain (missing parts from reference TRBV19 and TRBJ1-6): DGGITQSPKYLFRKEGQNVTLSCEQNLNHDAMYWYRQDPGQGLRLIYYSQIVNDFQKGDIAEGYSVSREKKESFPLTVTSAQKNPTAFYLCASTSREGSSPLHFGNGTRLTVT.

The sample holds a few counts of this clone. This chain links TRBV12-3 or TRBV12-4 with TRBJ1-2; 8 bases are shared with TRBD1. V lost 6 bases, J lost 2 bases, and 2 bases stayed unmatched. The CDR3 contains 13 residues. The CDR3 coding sequence is TGTGCCAGCAGGCGACAGGGGAACTATGGCTACACCTTC. Translation: CASRRQGNYGYTF.

The CDR3 region has the DNA TGTGCCAGCTCACCTAGGGACAGGAGGGGCACTGAAGCTTTCTTT. It encodes CASSPRDRRGTEAFF. V and J are TRBV18 and TRBJ1-1; 8 nucleotides align to TRBD1. The germline V gene encodes CDR1 KGHSH and CDR2 LQKENI. The ends lost 3 bases at V and 4 bases at J; junction bases unmatched: 7. The CDR3 is made up of 15 amino acids.

The CDR3 coding sequence is TGTGCCACCAGCAGAAGATCCAGGGACCCCGGGGAGCTGTTTTTT. Translating gives CATSRRSRDPGELFF. V usage is TRBV15 and J usage is TRBJ2-2; possibly TRBD1 or TRBD2 for D (5 bases each). Germline V gene sequence: CDR1 LNHNV, CDR2 YYDKDF (reference sequence). Trimming pared 2 bases from V and 6 bases from J, leaving 13 bases between. The length of the CDR3 is 15 residues.

The CDR3 DNA reads as TGTGCCAGCAGCCCCCCTGCCGGAGGGGTCGCCGGGGAGCTGTTTTTT. Translated: CASSPPAGGVAGELFF. The chain combines TRBV28 with TRBJ2-2; D may be TRBD2 (6 bases). The germline V gene encodes CDR1 MDHEN and CDR2 SYDVKM. Between the trimmed V and J ends, which lost 6 bases and 6 bases, there was a span of 20 bases. The CDR3 totals 16 residues.

V usage is TRBV29-1 and J usage is TRBJ2-5; D perhaps matches TRBD2 (7 bases). Germline V gives CDR1 SQVTM, CDR2 ANQGSEA. CDR3 size: 13 residues. Trimming pared 5 bases from V and 4 bases from J, leaving 14 bases between. The CDR3 nucleotides are TGCAGCGTTCGCCGGGGGGCCTCAGAGACCCAGTACTTC. Its protein is CSVRRGASETQYF. Together with reference TRBV29-1 and TRBJ2-5, the CDR3 gives the full variable domain: SAVISQKPSRDICQRGTSLTIQCQVDSQVTMMFWYRQQPGQSLTLIATANQGSEATYESGFVIDKFPISRPNLTFSTLTVSNMSPEDSSIYLCSVRRGASETQYFGPGTRLLVL.

The V gene is TRBV3-1 (or the pseudogene TRBV3-2), the J gene TRBJ1-1, with D possibly matching TRBD1 (5 bases). Germline-derived CDR1 and CDR2 are LGHDT and YNNKEL (reference sequence). This CDR3 has 16 amino acids. V was cut by 2 bases and J by 4 bases, with 17 bases left in between. CDR3: CASSQLGVSSGTEAFF. The DNA of the CDR3 is TGTGCCAGCAGCCAACTAGGGGTAAGTTCGGGCACTGAAGCTTTCTTT.

With regard to this clone: Other nucleotide sequences in the sample specify the same CDR3. The genes are TRBV5-1 and TRBJ2-5, with unresolved D. CDR1 SGHRS and CDR2 YFSETQ come from the germline V gene. This CDR3 spans 11 amino acids. Trimming removed 1 base from V and 2 bases from J, with 0 bases in between. CDR3 DNA: TGCGCCAGCAGCTTGCAAGAGACCCAGTACTTC. Its protein is CASSLQETQYF.

About this clone: A read error may produce the germline difference seen at one junction end. The chain has TRBV5-1 and TRBJ2-3, with no clear D. This CDR3 region has 14 residues. The germline V gene has CDR1 SGHRS and CDR2 YFSETQ. The chain's CDR3 is CASCLTDSTDTQYF. CDR3 bases: TGCGCCAGCTGCTTAACTGACAGCACAGATACGCAGTATTTT.

The chain uses TRBV5-4 and TRBJ1-2, with D maybe TRBD1 (5 bases). The germline V and J ends were trimmed by 0 bases and 6 bases, with 9 bases remaining between them. CDR1 SGHNT and CDR2 YYREEE come from the germline V gene (reference sequence). The CDR3 contains 13 residues. The CDR3 region is CASSLASGDGYTF. The CDR3 DNA sequence: TGTGCCAGCAGCTTGGCCTCGGGGGATGGCTACACCTTC.

Details on this clone: The same CDR3 also results from other DNA sequences found in this sample. The chain employs TRBV18 and TRBJ1-2; unclear D gene. V was cut by 3 bases and J by 3 bases, with 11 bases left in between. CDR1 KGHSH and CDR2 LQKENI come from the germline V gene. The CDR3 loop spans 14 amino acids. The CDR3 sequence is CASSPDARDYGYTF. As DNA, the CDR3 is TGTGCCAGCTCACCTGACGCTCGGGACTATGGCTACACCTTC.

J is TRBJ1-5 and V is TRBV30; TRBD1 matches 10 bases. From germline, CDR1 is GTSNPN and CDR2 SVGIG (reference sequence). V lost 2 bases to trimming and J lost 7 bases; unmatched junction nucleotides: 5. The CDR3 totals 14 residues. CDR3: CAWSKTGGSQPQHF. The DNA of the CDR3 is TGTGCCTGGAGTAAGACAGGGGGCTCGCAGCCCCAGCATTTT.

The chain employs TRBV5-4 and TRBJ2-1, with 9 bases aligning to TRBD1. This CDR3 is built from 15 residues. J gave up 3 bases and V 4 bases, and 5 bases lay outside the gene matches. The germline CDR1 and CDR2 sequences are SGHNT and YYREEE (reference sequence). The CDR3 nucleotides read TGTGCCAGCAGCCGGGGACAGGGAGTCTACAATGAGCAGTTCTTC. Protein sequence: CASSRGQGVYNEQFF.